These 6 T cell receptor beta chains share one sample of origin, sequenced in a study of blood T cells in healthy people across ages. A J-beta primer mix and a sample-barcoded 5' primer were used in a second PCR of about 7 to 11 cycles. TCRdb re-called the 5' RACE reads through MiXCR, storing one row per CDR3 protein. The repertoire holds roughly 2 million distinct CDR3 sequences, with roughly 50% as singletons. Sequenced sample: blood. The receptor source for this set is a woman aged 40 to 50 in good health.

This clonotype was recorded a few times. V is TRBV6-6 and J is TRBJ2-1; possible D gene TRBD2, 5 bases. CDR3 length equals 14 residues. Germline V lookup: CDR1 MNHNY, CDR2 SVGAGI (reference sequence). Trimming took off 6 bases at V and 9 bases at J, with 18 bases between the two ends. The CDR3 region is CASRTPGIATEQFF. The CDR3 nucleotides read TGTGCCAGCAGGACTCCCGGGATAGCGACTGAGCAGTTCTTC.

In the case of this clonotype: A junction end diverges from the germline sequence, so it may reflect a read error. J is TRBJ2-7 and V is TRBV6-2 or TRBV6-3; D might be TRBD2 (5 bases). The DNA end favors TRBJ2-5, so the J call may be wrong. CDR3 length: 13 amino acids. Germline V gene data show CDR1 as MNHEY and CDR2 as SVGEGT. For the CDR3, the DNA is TGTGTCAGCAGTTACGAGCTAGCCAAGACCCAGTACTTC. This gives the protein CVSSYELAKTQYF.

V gene TRBV28 combines with J gene TRBJ2-1, with 7 bases matching TRBD2. This CDR3 spans 17 amino acids. Germline CDR1 MDHEN, CDR2 SYDVKM. With V trimmed by 6 bases and J by 2 bases, 13 bases remained unmatched. The CDR3, as DNA: TGTGCCAGCAGAACTCTGGTTAACGGGGGGACCTACAATGAGCAGTTCTTC. Its translation: CASRTLVNGGTYNEQFF.

J is TRBJ2-3 and V is TRBV5-1; D is unclear. In germline, CDR1 is SGHRS, CDR2 YFSETQ. V lost 3 bases to trimming and J lost 4 bases, with 12 bases between them. This CDR3 is 14 amino acids long. In DNA, the CDR3 is TGCGCCAGCAGCTCTCGTGCAGGTCCAGATACGCAGTATTTT. This encodes CASSSRAGPDTQYF. The entire variable domain, with the rest obtained from reference TRBV5-1 and TRBJ2-3, is as follows: KAGVTQTPRYLIKTRGQQVTLSCSPISGHRSVSWYQQTPGQGLQFLFEYFSETQRNKGNFPGRFSGRQFSNSRSEMNVSTLELGDSALYLCASSSRAGPDTQYFGPGTRLTVL.

The chain has TRBV9 and TRBJ2-3, with a weak D call TRBD1 (5 bases). In germline, CDR1 is SGDLS, CDR2 YYNGEE. Trimming cost V 0 bases and J 5 bases, with 13 bases left between them. The CDR3 consists of 15 residues. In DNA, the CDR3 is TGTGCCAGCAGCGTAGAAGGTGGGGCCGGAGATACGCAGTATTTT. Its translation: CASSVEGGAGDTQYF.

To note about this clonotype: This clone may be a read error of a much larger clone one base away. The V call is TRBV2, the J call TRBJ2-1; no clear D gene. The V gene's germline CDR1 is SNHLY and CDR2 FYNNEI. The CDR3 loop spans 11 amino acids. V gave up 6 bases and J gave up 8 bases, with 8 bases separating them. The CDR3 DNA is TGTGCCAGCAGCGCAAGGGATGAGCAGTTCTTC. Its protein is CASSARDEQFF.